This TCR beta chain was observed in a study of regulatory T cells in long-lasting Graves disease. The TCR beta library used iRepertoire HTBI primers with Arm-PCR amplification of CDR3. TCRdb re-derived calls from the multiplex PCR reads in MiXCR, one entry per CDR3 protein. The table lists 350,000 to 500,000 distinct CDR3 sequences, 13% to 15% of them singletons, with approximately 19% in the top ten. Regarding time point: newly diagnosed GD, antithyroid drugs for less than 3 months. Extracted RNA from PBMCs served as the source of the TCR library. Germline lookup yields CDR1 WSHSY and CDR2 SAAADI. The V and J ends lost 4 bases and 1 base respectively, with 19 bases between them. The CDR3 has 18 amino acids. A word on this clonotype: This may stem from a read error, because a much larger clone lies one nucleotide away.

These sequences were also reported in another study, on T cells in Graves' hyperthyroidism and ophthalmopathy. Turning to that study: The HTBI primer set drove a first-round RT-PCR of the TCR CDR3.

This TCR derives from a woman aged 50 to 60 with Graves disease. The starting material was peripheral blood mononuclear cells (PBMCs), obtained at new diagnosis, from a patient treated with antithyroid drugs. V is TRBV10-2 and J is TRBJ2-2; D is perhaps TRBD1 or TRBD2 (6 bases each). The CDR3 DNA reads as TGCGCCAGCAGTGGGTCGATCTTGCGGGACAAGAACACCGGGGAGCTGTTTTTT. Protein: CASSGSILRDKNTGELFF.